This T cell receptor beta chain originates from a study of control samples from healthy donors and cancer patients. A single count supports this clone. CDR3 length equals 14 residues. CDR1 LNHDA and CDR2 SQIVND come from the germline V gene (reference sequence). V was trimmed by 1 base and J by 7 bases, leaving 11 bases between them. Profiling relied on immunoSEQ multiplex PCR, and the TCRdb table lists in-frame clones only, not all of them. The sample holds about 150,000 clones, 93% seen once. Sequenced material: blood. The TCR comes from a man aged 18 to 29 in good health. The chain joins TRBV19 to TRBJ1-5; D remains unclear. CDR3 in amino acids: CASSIVAQRQPQHF. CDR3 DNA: TGTGCCAGTAGTATAGTGGCACAACGGCAGCCCCAGCATTTT.